This T cell receptor beta chain is drawn from a study of beta chain features in type 1 diabetes. Study information: There were 90 million to 110 million sorted cells examined across all samples. Study findings and constraints: When Type 1 diabetes patients were examined, their TCRB CDR3s proved moderately but significantly shorter in all four CD4+ subsets.

Expressed TCRB transcripts were sequenced because the isolated RNA had all been reverse transcribed beforehand. Using immunoSEQ multiplex PCR, the repertoire was profiled, and TCRdb retains in-frame clones only, with some absent. The sample has some 350,000 clones, about 10% seen once. The CDR3 is 13 residues long. V was pared by 6 bases and J by 7 bases, with 13 bases between. CDR1 MGHDK and CDR2 SYGVNS come from the germline V gene. This clone was picked up a small number of times. The antigen is unknown. J is TRBJ2-1 and V is TRBV25-1; maybe TRBD2 (6 bases). This TCR came from a young man with type 1 diabetes. Sequences were obtained from central memory CD4+ T cells from blood. The CDR3 loop reads CASRRGSGNEQFF. CDR3 in DNA: TGTGCCAGCAGGCGGGGCAGCGGGAATGAGCAGTTCTTC.